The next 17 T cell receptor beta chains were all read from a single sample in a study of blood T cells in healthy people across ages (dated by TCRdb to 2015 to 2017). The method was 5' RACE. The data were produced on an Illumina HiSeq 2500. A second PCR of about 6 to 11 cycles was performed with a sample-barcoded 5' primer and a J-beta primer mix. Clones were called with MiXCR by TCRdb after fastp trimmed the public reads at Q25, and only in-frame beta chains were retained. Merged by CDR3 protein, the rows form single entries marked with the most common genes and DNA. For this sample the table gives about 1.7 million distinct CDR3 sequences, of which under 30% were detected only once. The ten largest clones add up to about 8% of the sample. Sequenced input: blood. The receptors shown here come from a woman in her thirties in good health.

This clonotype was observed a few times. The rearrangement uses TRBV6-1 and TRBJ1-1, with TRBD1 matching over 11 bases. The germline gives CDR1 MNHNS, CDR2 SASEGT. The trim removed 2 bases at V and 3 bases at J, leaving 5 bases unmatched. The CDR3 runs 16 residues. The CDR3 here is CASSEFGQGAYTEAFF. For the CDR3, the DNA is TGTGCCAGCAGTGAATTTGGACAGGGGGCTTACACTGAAGCTTTCTTT.

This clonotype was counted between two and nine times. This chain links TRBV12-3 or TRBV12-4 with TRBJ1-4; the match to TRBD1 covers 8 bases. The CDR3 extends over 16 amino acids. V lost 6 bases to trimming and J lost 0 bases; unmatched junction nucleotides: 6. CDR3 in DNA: TGTGCCAGCAGGGCCGGGACAGGTGCAACTAATGAAAAACTGTTTTTT. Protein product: CASRAGTGATNEKLFF.

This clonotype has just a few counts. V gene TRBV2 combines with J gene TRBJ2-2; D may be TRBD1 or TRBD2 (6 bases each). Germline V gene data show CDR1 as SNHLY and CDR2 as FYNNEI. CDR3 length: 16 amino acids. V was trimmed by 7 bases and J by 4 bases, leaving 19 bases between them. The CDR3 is CASKGGGQYTTGELFF. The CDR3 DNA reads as TGTGCCAGCAAGGGGGGCGGACAGTACACCACCGGGGAGCTGTTTTTT.

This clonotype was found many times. The CDR3 region has the DNA TGTGCCAGCAGCCAAGGCTGGGAGCAGTACTTC. This translates into CASSQGWEQYF. J is TRBJ2-7 and V is TRBV14; D not certain. This CDR3 region has 11 residues. Trimming left V 1 base short and J 7 bases short, with 5 bases between. CDR1 is SGHDN, CDR2 FVKESK, per germline.

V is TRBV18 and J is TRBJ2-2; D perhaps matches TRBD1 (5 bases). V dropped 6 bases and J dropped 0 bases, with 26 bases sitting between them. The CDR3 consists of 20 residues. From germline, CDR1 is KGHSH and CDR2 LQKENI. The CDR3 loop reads CASSPTRDRHTFANTGELFF. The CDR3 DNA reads TGTGCCAGCTCCCCTACGCGAGACAGACATACCTTCGCGAACACCGGGGAGCTGTTTTTT.

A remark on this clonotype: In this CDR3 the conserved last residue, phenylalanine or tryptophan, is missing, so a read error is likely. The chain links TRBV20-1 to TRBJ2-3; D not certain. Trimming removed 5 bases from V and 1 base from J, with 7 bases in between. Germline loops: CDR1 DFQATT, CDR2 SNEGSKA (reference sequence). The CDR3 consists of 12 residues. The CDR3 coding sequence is TGCAGTGCTCCCTACGGCACAGATACGCAGTATTGT. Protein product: CSAPYGTDTQYC.

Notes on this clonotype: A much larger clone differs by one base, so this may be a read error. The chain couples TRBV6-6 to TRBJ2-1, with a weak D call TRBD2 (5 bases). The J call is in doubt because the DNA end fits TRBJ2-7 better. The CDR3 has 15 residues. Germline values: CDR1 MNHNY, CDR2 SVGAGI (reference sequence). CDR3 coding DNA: TGTGCCAGCAGTTACGACCGGGGAGCGGCGAATGAGCAGTACTTC. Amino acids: CASSYDRGAANEQYF.

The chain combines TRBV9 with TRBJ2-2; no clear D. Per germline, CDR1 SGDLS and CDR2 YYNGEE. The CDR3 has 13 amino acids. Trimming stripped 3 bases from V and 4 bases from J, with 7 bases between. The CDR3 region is CASSGTFTGELFF. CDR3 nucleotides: TGTGCCAGCAGCGGAACCTTCACCGGGGAGCTGTTTTTT.

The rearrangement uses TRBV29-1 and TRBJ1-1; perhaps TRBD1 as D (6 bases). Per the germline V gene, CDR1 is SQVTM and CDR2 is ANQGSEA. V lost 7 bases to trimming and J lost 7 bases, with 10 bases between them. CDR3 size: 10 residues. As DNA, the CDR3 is TGCAGCGACAGGACAGTTGAAGCTTTCTTT. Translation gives CSDRTVEAFF.

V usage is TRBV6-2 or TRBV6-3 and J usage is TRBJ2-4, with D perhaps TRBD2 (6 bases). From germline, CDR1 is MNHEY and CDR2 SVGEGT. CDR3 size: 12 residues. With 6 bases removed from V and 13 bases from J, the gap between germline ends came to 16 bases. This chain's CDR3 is CASRDGGNEQYF. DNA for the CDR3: TGTGCCAGCAGGGACGGAGGGAATGAGCAGTACTTC.

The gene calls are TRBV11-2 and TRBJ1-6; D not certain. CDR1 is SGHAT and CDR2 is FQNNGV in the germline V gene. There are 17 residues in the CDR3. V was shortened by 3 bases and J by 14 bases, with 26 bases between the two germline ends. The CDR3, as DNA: TGTGCCAGCAGCTTCGGGATGGAGTGGCAGGATGCCTTCTCCCTCCACTTT. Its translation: CASSFGMEWQDAFSLHF. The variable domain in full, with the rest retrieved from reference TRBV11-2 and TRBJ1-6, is EAGVAQSPRYKIIEKRQSVAFWCNPISGHATLYWYQQILGQGPKLLIQFQNNGVVDDSQLPKDRFSAERLKGVDSTLKIQPAKLEDSAVYLCASSFGMEWQDAFSLHFGNGTRLTVT.

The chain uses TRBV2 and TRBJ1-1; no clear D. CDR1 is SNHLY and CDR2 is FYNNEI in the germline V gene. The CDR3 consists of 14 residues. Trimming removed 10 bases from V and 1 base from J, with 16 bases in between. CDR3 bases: TGTGCCACTAAGAGCGAGACGGCGAACACTGAAGCTTTCTTT. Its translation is CATKSETANTEAFF.

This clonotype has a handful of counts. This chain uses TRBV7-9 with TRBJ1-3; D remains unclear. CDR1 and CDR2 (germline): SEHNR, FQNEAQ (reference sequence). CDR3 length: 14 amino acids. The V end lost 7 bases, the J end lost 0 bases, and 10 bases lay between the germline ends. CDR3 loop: CASTFESSGNTIYF. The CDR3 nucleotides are TGTGCCAGCACGTTCGAGTCCTCTGGAAACACCATATATTTT.

The CDR3 region has the DNA TGCAGTGCTAGAGATACTAGCGGGACCTACGAGCAGTACTTC. It codes for CSARDTSGTYEQYF. The chain uses TRBV20-1 and TRBJ2-5; TRBD2 matches 10 bases. The J call may be faulty, since TRBJ2-7 better matches the DNA end. This CDR3 region has 14 residues. Germline assignment: CDR1 DFQATT and CDR2 SNEGSKA (reference sequence).

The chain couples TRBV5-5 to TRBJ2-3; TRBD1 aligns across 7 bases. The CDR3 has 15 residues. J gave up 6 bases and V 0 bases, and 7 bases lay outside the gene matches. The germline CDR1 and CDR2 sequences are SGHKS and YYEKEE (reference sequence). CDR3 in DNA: TGTGCCAGCAGCTTGGGCCCAGGGGGTTCTGATACGCAGTATTTT. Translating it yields CASSLGPGGSDTQYF.

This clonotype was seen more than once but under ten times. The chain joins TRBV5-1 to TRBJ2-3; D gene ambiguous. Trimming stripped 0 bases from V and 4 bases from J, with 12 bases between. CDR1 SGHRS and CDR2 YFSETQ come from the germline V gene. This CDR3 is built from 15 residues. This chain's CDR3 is CASSLAGSGPDTQYF. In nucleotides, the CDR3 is TGCGCCAGCAGCTTGGCCGGCAGTGGCCCAGATACGCAGTATTTT.

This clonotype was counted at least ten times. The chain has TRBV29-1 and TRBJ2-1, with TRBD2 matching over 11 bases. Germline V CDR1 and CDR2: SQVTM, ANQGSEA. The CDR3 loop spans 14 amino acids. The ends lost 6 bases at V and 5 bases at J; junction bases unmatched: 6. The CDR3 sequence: CSVALAGGHNEQFF. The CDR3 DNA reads TGCAGCGTCGCCCTAGCGGGGGGTCACAATGAGCAGTTCTTC.